This TCR beta chain was identified in a study of response to subunit inactivated influenza vaccine. Study conclusions and caveats: It was suggested by the authors that few new T cells are recruited by each seasonal influenza vaccination.

The germline V gene has CDR1 DFQATT and CDR2 SNEGSKA (reference sequence). CDR3 length equals 13 residues. Trimming pared 0 bases from V and 6 bases from J, leaving 12 bases between. Worth noting for this clonotype: What it binds is not known.

Each CDR3 protein gets one entry after TCRdb re-called the RT-PCR reads with MiXCR. This table has approximately 300,000 distinct CDR3 sequences, 22% appearing once. The TCR originated in a man aged 45-69 years who received an inactivated influenza vaccine. The source was PBMCs from blood, collected about 20 months after vaccination. The rearrangement uses TRBV20-1 and TRBJ2-7; D ambiguous. The CDR3 coding sequence is TGCAGTGCTAGAGAGGGGTATGGTGGCGAGCAGTACTTC. It specifies CSAREGYGGEQYF.